Detailed here is one TCR beta chain. The antigen is undetermined. These data belong to a study of shared clonotypes between healthy human individuals. Whole-study results and caveats: Generally, naive subsets (rather than memory subsets) showed larger estimated richness. Clonotype sharing across donors was expected to vary with sequencing depth.

The CD4+ fraction was divided into a CD45RA+ naive subset and a CD45RA-negative memory subset. Original processing methods: Junction-only sequences produced by ImmunoSEQ had no quality scores, so filtering differed. Assay used: immunoSEQ multiplex PCR; TCRdb lists only in-frame clones, some missing. V, J and clone size are taken as reported in that table, and D and trimming were inferred from the DNA itself. The table shows 2,500,000 or so clones, with 92% occurring only once. The sequenced sample consisted of naive CD4+ T cells from PBMCs. Subset here: CD45RA+ positively selected. The sequence came from a young man in good health. Some clones in this sample may be carry-over from other donors' samples.

CDR3 DNA: TGTGCCAGCAGCGTATTCGGGGGCGGCTACACCTTC. Translated: CASSVFGGGYTF. The chain carries TRBV9 and TRBJ1-2; the D gene is possibly TRBD1 (6 bases). The germline CDR1 and CDR2 sequences are SGDLS and YYNGEE. CDR3 size: 12 residues. Trimming shortened V by 1 base and J by 8 bases, and 9 bases separated the two germline ends.